This T cell receptor beta chain appears in the sequencing data of a study of monozygotic twins with inflammatory bowel disease. General study results and limits: Reduced clonotype sharing with other individuals was observed in IBD patients relative to healthy twins, especially with disease activity. Compared with healthy co-twins, IBD patients showed reduced TCRbeta repertoire diversity by inverse Simpson.

CDR3 length equals 16 residues. Template switching appended UMIs that held a 6-nucleotide sample barcode. Reanalyzing the 5' RACE reads, TCRdb keeps one entry per CDR3 protein, without DNA. The sample is made up of 85,000 to 110,000 distinct CDR3 sequences, and the top ten hold more than 1.5% of it. Each donor gave roughly 2.5 ml of peripheral blood. A remark on this clonotype: The antigen remains unidentified.

J is TRBJ2-2 and V is TRBV12-3 or TRBV12-4; lacking DNA, the TRBD1 call made by TCRdb goes unchecked. The sequence derives from a human donor with ulcerative colitis or Crohn's disease, or a healthy co-twin of an affected twin (not recorded which). Sequencing was carried out using blood. CDR3: CASSRGQDKNTGELFF.